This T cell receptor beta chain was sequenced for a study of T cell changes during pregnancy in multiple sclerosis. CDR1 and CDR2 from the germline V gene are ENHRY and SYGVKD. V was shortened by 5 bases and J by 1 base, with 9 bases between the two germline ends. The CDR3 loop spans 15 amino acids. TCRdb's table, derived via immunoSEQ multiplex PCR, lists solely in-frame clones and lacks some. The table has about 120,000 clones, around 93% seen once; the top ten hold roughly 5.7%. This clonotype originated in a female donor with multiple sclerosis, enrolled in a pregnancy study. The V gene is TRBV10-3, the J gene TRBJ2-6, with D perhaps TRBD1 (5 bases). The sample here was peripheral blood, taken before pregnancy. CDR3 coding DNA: TGTGCCATCAGTCCGACAGCTTCTGGGGCCAACGTCCTGACTTTC. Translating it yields CAISPTASGANVLTF.